This TCR beta chain was profiled in a study of blood T cell repertoires in COVID-19. Looking at the study overall: Acute and convalescent COVID-19 specimens originated in the United States, Italy and Spain. Sample material is recorded as cDNA or gDNA derived from T cells, B-cell-depleted T cells, or PBMCs.

This clone was picked up a small number of times. In the original workflow: Amplification of reference gene primers was used by the study to estimate nucleated cell counts. Sequencing used immunoSEQ multiplex PCR; TCRdb keeps in-frame clones, though not all of them. V and J calls and clone size come straight from that table; D and trimming were deduced from the DNA. The sample lists approximately 280,000 clones; roughly 89% were seen once. CDR1 and CDR2 (germline): KGHSH, LQKENI. The trim removed 6 bases at V and 8 bases at J, leaving 8 bases unmatched. The CDR3 spans 14 residues. Sequenced: peripheral blood. This sequence originates from a man aged 45-65 years with acute or convalescent COVID-19. This sequence joins TRBV18 and TRBJ1-3, with 9 nucleotides matching TRBD1. The CDR3, as DNA: TGTGCCAGCTCGCAACGGGACAGGGATCACACCATATATTTT. Translated: CASSQRDRDHTIYF.